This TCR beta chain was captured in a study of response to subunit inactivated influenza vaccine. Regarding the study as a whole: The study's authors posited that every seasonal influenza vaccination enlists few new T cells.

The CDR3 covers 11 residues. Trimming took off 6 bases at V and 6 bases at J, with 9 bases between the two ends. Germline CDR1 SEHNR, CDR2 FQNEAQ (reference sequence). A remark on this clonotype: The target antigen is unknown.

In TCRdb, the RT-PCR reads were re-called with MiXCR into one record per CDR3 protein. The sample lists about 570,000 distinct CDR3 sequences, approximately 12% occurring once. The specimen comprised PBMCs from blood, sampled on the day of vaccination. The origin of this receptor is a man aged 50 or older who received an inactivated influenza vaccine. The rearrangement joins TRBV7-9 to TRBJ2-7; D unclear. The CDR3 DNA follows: TGTGCCAGCAGTGATAATGGCGAGCAGTACTTC. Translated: CASSDNGEQYF.